This T cell receptor (beta chain) stems from a study of blood T cells in healthy people across ages. Study context: T cells yielded about one barcoded beta molecule per two cells through template switching.

The germline CDR1 and CDR2 sequences are MDHEN and SYDVKM. CDR3 length equals 17 residues. Drawn from each donor were 9 to 10 milliliters of peripheral blood. Researchers isolated at least 7 million PBMCs per sample. In regard to this clonotype: An end of the junction does not agree with germline; a read error may underlie this.

The second PCR ran roughly 7 to 11 cycles with a sample-barcoded 5' primer and J-beta primers. Each cDNA molecule carried a tag from a template-switch adaptor that contained 12 random nucleotides. TCRdb recomputed calls from the 5' RACE reads with MiXCR, one row per CDR3 protein. The sample lists 1.5 million to 2 million distinct CDR3 sequences; approximately 50% were seen once. The V and J genes are TRBV28 and TRBJ2-7; D is possibly TRBD2 (5 bases). This sequence was found in a woman between 35 and 50 years old in good health. The sample was blood. This CDR3 reads CASSLDRGPGSSDEQYF. CDR3 in DNA: TGTGCCAGCAGCCTCGATAGAGGGCCGGGGAGCTCCGACGAGCAGTACTTC.